The next 4 T cell receptor beta chains were all read from a single sample in a study of T cells after yellow fever vaccination. TCRdb ran MiXCR on the 5' RACE reads and lists one entry per CDR3 protein. The sample has about 580,000 distinct CDR3 sequences, less than 20% seen once. The starting material was PBMCs, obtained less than 6 days after the first yellow fever vaccination. The receptors derive from a young man who received the YFV17D yellow fever vaccine.

The J gene is TRBJ2-1, the V gene TRBV29-1, with D unresolved. With 7 bases removed from V and 3 bases from J, the gap between germline ends came to 13 bases. The CDR3 runs to 13 residues. Germline CDR1 is SQVTM and CDR2 is ANQGSEA. The CDR3 loop is CSADPANYNEQFF. The CDR3, as DNA: TGCAGCGCTGACCCAGCGAACTACAATGAGCAGTTCTTC.

This clonotype has more than one count but fewer than ten. The rearrangement links TRBV11-2 to TRBJ2-3; a possible D gene is TRBD2 (5 bases). CDR3 length: 18 residues. The germline V gene encodes CDR1 SGHAT and CDR2 FQNNGV. Trimming removed 5 bases at V and 2 bases at J, with 23 bases between. The CDR3: CASSLRGLAALITDTQYF. CDR3 sequence (DNA): TGTGCCAGCAGCCTCCGCGGGCTAGCAGCTTTAATCACAGATACGCAGTATTTT.

This clonotype was seen more than once but under ten times. The V call is TRBV12-3 or TRBV12-4, the J call TRBJ2-3; D possibly corresponds to TRBD1 (5 bases). Trimming took 0 bases from V and 5 from J, leaving 9 bases between them. The CDR3 sequence is 14 residues long. CDR3 residues: CASSLAGPRDTQYF. DNA for the CDR3: TGTGCCAGCAGTTTAGCGGGGCCGAGAGATACGCAGTATTTT.

The genes are TRBV6-1 and TRBJ2-1, with a tentative D call TRBD2 (6 bases). Trimming left V 8 bases short and J 2 bases short, with 13 bases between. In germline, CDR1 is MNHNS, CDR2 SASEGT. The CDR3 is 14 amino acids. The CDR3 spells CASGEEGAYNEQFF. CDR3 nucleotide sequence: TGTGCCAGCGGGGAGGAAGGGGCCTACAATGAGCAGTTCTTC.